These 6 T cell receptor beta chains were all obtained from the same sample, sequenced in a study of lymphopenia after photon versus proton radiotherapy. Sequencing used immunoSEQ multiplex PCR; TCRdb keeps in-frame clones, though not all of them. The table has roughly 4,500 clones, around 70% seen once. The material was peripheral blood, obtained from a patient treated with proton-based radiotherapy. The origin of the receptors is an elderly man with esophageal cancer.

The chain links TRBV29-1 to TRBJ1-1; D perhaps matches TRBD1 (6 bases). V lost 7 bases to trimming and J lost 5 bases, with 20 bases between them. The CDR3 runs 14 residues. Per germline, CDR1 SQVTM and CDR2 ANQGSEA. Written as DNA, the CDR3 is TGCAGCGCCCCGGTAGCCGGGGGGCGTACTGAAGCTTTCTTT. This codes for CSAPVAGGRTEAFF.

This clone was detected a few times. The V call is TRBV7-2, the J call TRBJ1-5; D unresolved. Trimming removed 5 bases from V and 7 bases from J, with 12 bases in between. There are 13 residues in the CDR3. CDR1 and CDR2 from the germline V gene are SGHTA and FQGNSA. CDR3 bases: TGTGCCAGCAGCGAACCGGGAGAACAGCCCCAGCATTTT. Protein sequence: CASSEPGEQPQHF.

This clone was counted only a few times. The gene calls are TRBV6-6 and TRBJ1-2; 8 nucleotides agree with TRBD1. Looked up from germline, CDR1 is MNHNY and CDR2 is SVGAGI (reference sequence). The CDR3 spans 15 residues. Losses at the gene ends were 4 bases for V and 4 bases for J; bases not matched to a gene: 8. The CDR3 sequence is CASSLITGGGYGYTF. CDR3 DNA sequence: TGTGCCAGCAGTTTAATCACAGGGGGTGGCTATGGCTACACCTTC.

V usage is TRBV18 and J usage is TRBJ2-1; the D call may be TRBD1 or TRBD2 (6 bases each). CDR1 is KGHSH, CDR2 LQKENI, per germline. CDR3 length: 16 amino acids. With 6 bases removed from V and 0 bases from J, the gap between germline ends came to 15 bases. The CDR3 loop reads CASSRSGASSYNEQFF. The DNA for the CDR3 is TGTGCCAGCTCTCGGTCGGGGGCGAGCTCCTACAATGAGCAGTTCTTC.

This clone appeared a single time. The chain uses TRBV18 and TRBJ1-3; no firm D call. This CDR3 has 15 residues. V lost 7 bases and J lost 0, with 13 bases in between. Germline-derived CDR1 and CDR2 are KGHSH and LQKENI. CDR3 loop: CASFYWETSGNTIYF. The CDR3 DNA reads as TGTGCCAGCTTCTACTGGGAAACCTCTGGAAACACCATATATTTT.

The V gene is TRBV5-4, the J gene TRBJ2-1; 7 bases line up with TRBD1. Germline lookup yields CDR1 SGHNT and CDR2 YYREEE (reference sequence). V lost 4 bases and J lost 4; bases outside the gene matches: 8. The CDR3 loop spans 15 amino acids. The CDR3 reads CASSPGQVRYNEQFF. The CDR3 nucleotides read TGTGCCAGCAGCCCCGGACAGGTACGGTACAATGAGCAGTTCTTC.